These 14 T cell receptor beta chains came from one sample sequenced in a study of shared clonotypes between healthy human individuals. The assay was immunoSEQ multiplex PCR, and TCRdb's table has in-frame clones only and misses some. The sample yields over 2 million clones, 85% to 95% seen once. The specimen sequenced was naive CD4+ T cells sorted from blood. The subset here: CD45RA+ positively selected. Receptor source: a man younger than 35 in good health.

This clone was recorded once. V is TRBV18 and J is TRBJ2-7; no clear D gene. The CDR3 totals 14 residues. V was pared by 2 bases and J by 3 bases, with 11 bases between. Looked up from germline, CDR1 is KGHSH and CDR2 is LQKENI. Here the CDR3 reads CASSPGQSYYEQYF. CDR3 bases: TGTGCCAGCTCACCAGGCCAGAGTTACTACGAGCAGTACTTC.

Worth noting for this clone: The sample has other DNA sequences that encode this CDR3 too. The DNA for the CDR3 is TGTGCCATCAGTGACGACAGGGGGGGTACTGAAGCTTTCTTT. Encoded protein: CAISDDRGGTEAFF. The chain has TRBV10-3 and TRBJ1-1, with 9 bases that match TRBD1. In germline, CDR1 is ENHRY, CDR2 SYGVKD. V dropped 3 bases and J dropped 5; count of bases not matched to a gene: 4. The CDR3 spans 14 residues.

The chain carries TRBV29-1 and TRBJ2-3, with TRBD1 matching 7 bases. Germline V gene data show CDR1 as SQVTM and CDR2 as ANQGSEA. V lost 4 bases, J lost 4 bases, and 5 bases stayed unmatched. The CDR3 totals 13 residues. CDR3: CSVARGRADTQYF. The CDR3 bases are TGCAGCGTTGCAAGGGGGCGCGCAGATACGCAGTATTTT.

The CDR3 DNA is TGCGCCAGCAGCTTGGAGGGACTCACCACAGATACGCAGTATTTT. Translation gives CASSLEGLTTDTQYF. The chain couples TRBV5-1 to TRBJ2-3, with D possibly TRBD2 on 6 matching bases. V lost 0 bases, J lost 2 bases, and 10 bases lay in between. This CDR3 contains 15 residues. The germline gives CDR1 SGHRS, CDR2 YFSETQ.

Worth noting for this clone: Other DNA sequences in this sample translate to the same CDR3. The chain carries TRBV5-1 and TRBJ2-1, with TRBD2 matching 7 bases. V lost 1 base to trimming and J lost 1 base; unmatched junction nucleotides: 2. The CDR3 runs to 15 residues. Germline V CDR1 and CDR2: SGHRS, YFSETQ. The CDR3 DNA sequence: TGCGCCAGCAGCTTGCCGGGGGGTTCCTACAATGAGCAGTTCTTC. Encoded protein: CASSLPGGSYNEQFF. Drawing the rest from reference TRBV5-1 and TRBJ2-1, the complete variable domain is KAGVTQTPRYLIKTRGQQVTLSCSPISGHRSVSWYQQTPGQGLQFLFEYFSETQRNKGNFPGRFSGRQFSNSRSEMNVSTLELGDSALYLCASSLPGGSYNEQFFGPGTRLTVL.

The V and J genes are TRBV6-1 and TRBJ2-7; either TRBD1 or TRBD2 may supply D (5 bases each). Germline CDR1 is MNHNS and CDR2 is SASEGT. V lost 6 bases, J lost 4 bases, and 16 bases lay in between. The CDR3 is 14 residues long. The CDR3 sequence is CASRPGTGRYEQYF. The CDR3 DNA sequence: TGTGCCAGCAGACCCGGGACGGGACGTTACGAGCAGTACTTC.

The V call is TRBV10-3, the J call TRBJ1-1; TRBD1 is a possible D gene (5 bases). CDR1 is ENHRY and CDR2 is SYGVKD in the germline V gene. Trimming left V 3 bases short and J 7 bases short, with 12 bases between. The CDR3 length is 13 residues. As DNA, the CDR3 is TGTGCCATCAGTGACGGGGCAGTACATGAAGCTTTCTTT. The encoded protein is CAISDGAVHEAFF.

The V gene is TRBV6-5, the J gene TRBJ1-2, with no clear D. Deletions cut 2 bases from V and 4 bases from J, with 11 bases between. In germline, CDR1 is MNHEY, CDR2 SVGAGI. CDR3 size: 14 residues. CDR3 region: CASSYKGQSYGYTF. Here the CDR3 DNA reads TGTGCCAGCAGTTACAAGGGCCAGAGCTATGGCTACACCTTC.

The chain couples TRBV21-1 to TRBJ1-3. TRBV21-1 is tagged as a pseudogene. The CDR3 consists of 16 residues. CDR3 residues: CASTLKDLSSGNTIYF. The CDR3 DNA reads TGTGCCAGCACCTTAAAAGACCTGAGCTCTGGAAACACCATATATTTT.

Comment on this clone: A junction boundary mismatches the germline segment, possibly from a read error. This sequence joins TRBV30 and TRBJ2-2; D perhaps matches TRBD2 (5 bases). Germline loops: CDR1 GTSNPN, CDR2 SVGIG (reference sequence). The CDR3 extends over 14 amino acids. In nucleotides, the CDR3 is TGTGCCTGGACACCCAAAGCGGTCACCAGGGAGCTGTTTTTT. It translates to CAWTPKAVTRELFF. The entire variable domain, with the rest obtained from reference TRBV30 and TRBJ2-2, is as follows: SQTIHQWPATLVQPVGSPLSLECTVEGTSNPNLYWYRQAAGRGLQLLFYSVGIGQISSEVPQNLSASRPQDRQFILSSKKLLLSDSGFYLCAWTPKAVTRELFFGEGSRLTVL.

V gene TRBV5-4 combines with J gene TRBJ2-7; tentative D call: TRBD1 (6 bases). The CDR3 consists of 14 residues. Deletions cut 5 bases from V and 1 base from J, with 13 bases between. The V gene's germline CDR1 is SGHNT and CDR2 YYREEE (reference sequence). The CDR3 reads CASSPGQISYEQYF. The DNA for the CDR3 is TGTGCCAGCAGTCCTGGACAGATTTCCTACGAGCAGTACTTC.

V gene TRBV6-1 combines with J gene TRBJ1-5; D remains unclear. The CDR3 is 13 amino acids. Germline V gives CDR1 MNHNS, CDR2 SASEGT. Between the trimmed V and J ends, which lost 6 bases and 5 bases, there was a span of 11 bases. DNA of the CDR3: TGTGCCAGCAGGGACCGACCGGATCAGCCCCAGCATTTT. Protein: CASRDRPDQPQHF.

The chain is built from TRBV5-4 and TRBJ2-3, with TRBD2 matching 8 bases. Germline V lookup: CDR1 SGHNT, CDR2 YYREEE (reference sequence). The CDR3 runs 15 residues. The V segment lost 3 bases and the J segment 2 bases; nucleotides outside the gene matches: 5. CDR3 protein: CASSSRAGDTDTQYF. Written as DNA, the CDR3 is TGTGCCAGCAGCTCTAGAGCGGGAGACACAGATACGCAGTATTTT.

The CDR3 protein is CASSNGGLYGYTF. The CDR3 DNA is TGTGCCAGCAGTAACGGAGGCCTCTATGGCTACACCTTC. The rearrangement joins TRBV6-5 to TRBJ1-2; D is ambiguous. Between the trimmed V and J ends, which lost 5 bases and 4 bases, there was a span of 11 bases. In germline, CDR1 is MNHEY, CDR2 SVGAGI. The CDR3 has 13 amino acids.